Detailed here is one T cell receptor beta chain. The data were produced by immunoSEQ multiplex PCR, yet TCRdb's version contains in-frame clones alone and is incomplete. The sample yields approximately 140,000 clones, approximately 92% seen once. The data were obtained in a study of T cell responses to AZD1222 COVID-19 vaccine. Trimming stripped 4 bases from V and 4 bases from J, with 21 bases between. The CDR3 loop spans 16 amino acids. CDR1 and CDR2 from the germline V gene are SGHRS and YFSETQ. The chain couples TRBV5-1 to TRBJ2-7; D is unresolved. This specimen was peripheral blood, taken 28 days after the second AZD1222 dose. The sequence was obtained from an adult who received the AZD1222 COVID-19 vaccine. CDR3: CASSIQSGHIGYEQYF. The CDR3 nucleotides read TGCGCCAGCAGCATACAATCCGGGCACATAGGGTACGAGCAGTACTTC.